This T cell receptor beta chain was obtained from a study of PD-1 blockade in classical Hodgkin lymphoma. The data were produced by immunoSEQ multiplex PCR, yet TCRdb's version contains in-frame clones alone and is incomplete. Of under 60,000 clones in the sample, roughly nine tenths were seen once. The V gene's germline CDR1 is SEHNR and CDR2 FQNEAQ (reference sequence). V lost 3 bases and J 1 base, leaving 10 bases between the germline ends. The CDR3 runs 15 residues. The time point: cycle 4 day 1 (C4D1), after more than 5 weeks of nivolumab. Every patient was affected by relapse after autologous stem cell transplantation, while exposure to brentuximab vedotin was not uniform. Study conclusions and caveats: The study found complete responders had baseline diversity similar to newly diagnosed patients.

As regards this clone: Its antigen remains unknown.

The specimen comprised peripheral blood mononuclear cells (PBMCs), sampled before the fourth cycle of nivolumab. The chain links TRBV7-9 to TRBJ1-5; the D is unclear. The TCR sequence derives from a human donor with classical Hodgkin lymphoma. This CDR3 reads CASSLARVSNQPQHF. CDR3 coding DNA: TGTGCCAGCAGCTTGGCCCGGGTAAGCAATCAGCCCCAGCATTTT.